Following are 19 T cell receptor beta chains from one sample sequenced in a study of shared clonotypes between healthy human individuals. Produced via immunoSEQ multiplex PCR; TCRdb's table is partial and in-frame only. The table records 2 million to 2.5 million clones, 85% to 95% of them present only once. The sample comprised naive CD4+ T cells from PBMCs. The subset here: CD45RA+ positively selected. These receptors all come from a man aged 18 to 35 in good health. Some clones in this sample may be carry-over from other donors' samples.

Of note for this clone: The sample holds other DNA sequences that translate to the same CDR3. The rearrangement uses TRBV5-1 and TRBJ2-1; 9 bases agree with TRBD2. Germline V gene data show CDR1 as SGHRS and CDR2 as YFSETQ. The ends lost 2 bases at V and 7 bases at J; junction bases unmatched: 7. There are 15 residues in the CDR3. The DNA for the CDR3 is TGCGCCAGCAGCTTAGGCCCTAGCGGGATAAATGAGCAGTTCTTC. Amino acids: CASSLGPSGINEQFF.

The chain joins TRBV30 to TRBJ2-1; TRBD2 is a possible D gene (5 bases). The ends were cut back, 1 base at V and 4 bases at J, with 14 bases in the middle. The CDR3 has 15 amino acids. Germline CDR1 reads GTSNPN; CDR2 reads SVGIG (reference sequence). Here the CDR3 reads CAWSAGNLNYNEQFF. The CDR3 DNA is TGTGCCTGGAGTGCGGGGAACCTAAATTACAATGAGCAGTTCTTC.

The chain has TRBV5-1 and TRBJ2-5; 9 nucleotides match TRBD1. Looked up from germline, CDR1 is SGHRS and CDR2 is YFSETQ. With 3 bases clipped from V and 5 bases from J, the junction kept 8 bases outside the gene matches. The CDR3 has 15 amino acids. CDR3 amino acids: CASSSGQGYSETQYF. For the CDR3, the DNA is TGCGCCAGCAGCTCCGGACAGGGGTATTCTGAGACCCAGTACTTC.

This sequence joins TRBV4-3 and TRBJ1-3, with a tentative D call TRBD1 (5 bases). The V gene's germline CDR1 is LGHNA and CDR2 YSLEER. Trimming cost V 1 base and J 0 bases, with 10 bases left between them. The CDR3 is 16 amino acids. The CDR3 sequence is CASSQVGGFSGNTIYF. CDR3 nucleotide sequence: TGCGCCAGCAGCCAAGTCGGGGGATTCTCTGGAAACACCATATATTTT.

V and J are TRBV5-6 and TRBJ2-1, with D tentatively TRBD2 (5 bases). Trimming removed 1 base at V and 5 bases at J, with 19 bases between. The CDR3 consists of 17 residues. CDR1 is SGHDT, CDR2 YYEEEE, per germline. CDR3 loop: CASSLRLADPNHNEQFF. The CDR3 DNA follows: TGTGCCAGCAGCTTGCGGCTAGCAGACCCCAATCACAATGAGCAGTTCTTC.

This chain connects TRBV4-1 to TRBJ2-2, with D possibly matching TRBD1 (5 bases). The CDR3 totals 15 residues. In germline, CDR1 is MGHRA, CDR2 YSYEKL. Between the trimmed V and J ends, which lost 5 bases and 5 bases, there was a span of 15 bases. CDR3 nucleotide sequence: TGCGCCAGCAGCACCCCCGGCAGGGCTACCGGGGAGCTGTTTTTT. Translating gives CASSTPGRATGELFF.

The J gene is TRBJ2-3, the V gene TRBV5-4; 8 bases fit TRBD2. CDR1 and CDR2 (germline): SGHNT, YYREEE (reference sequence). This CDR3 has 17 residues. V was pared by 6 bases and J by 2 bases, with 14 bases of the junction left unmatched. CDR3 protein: CASTRRRSGGSTDTQYF. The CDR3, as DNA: TGTGCCAGCACCAGGCGTCGGTCGGGAGGGTCCACAGATACGCAGTATTTT.

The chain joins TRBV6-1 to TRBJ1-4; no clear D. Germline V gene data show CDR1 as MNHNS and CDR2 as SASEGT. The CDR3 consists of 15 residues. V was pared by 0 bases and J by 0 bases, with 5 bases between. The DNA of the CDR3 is TGTGCCAGCAGTGAAGCTCCGGCAACTAATGAAAAACTGTTTTTT. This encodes CASSEAPATNEKLFF.

CDR3 DNA sequence: TGTGCCAGCAGTTCCGGAGGGACAGCCGAAGAGACCCAGTACTTC. It codes for CASSSGGTAEETQYF. The rearrangement links TRBV28 to TRBJ2-5; possibly TRBD1 for D (7 bases). V dropped 4 bases and J dropped 3 bases, with 15 bases sitting between them. This CDR3 is 15 amino acids long. The V gene's germline CDR1 is MDHEN and CDR2 SYDVKM.

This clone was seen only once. The CDR3 nucleotides are TGTGCCAGCAGCGTAGGGACTAGCGGGAGAATGAACATTCAGTACTTC. Its translation: CASSVGTSGRMNIQYF. The chain uses TRBV9 and TRBJ2-4; 13 nucleotides line up with TRBD2. V shed 0 bases and J 7 bases; nucleotides not matched to a gene: 4. CDR3 length: 16 residues. Germline CDR1 reads SGDLS; CDR2 reads YYNGEE.

The CDR3 spells CPRGGSSTDTQYF. The CDR3, as DNA: TGTCCCCGCGGGGGATCTAGCACAGATACGCAGTATTTT. The V gene is TRBV19, the J gene TRBJ2-3; 7 bases align to TRBD2. Germline V gives CDR1 LNHDA, CDR2 SQIVND (reference sequence). This CDR3 has 13 amino acids.

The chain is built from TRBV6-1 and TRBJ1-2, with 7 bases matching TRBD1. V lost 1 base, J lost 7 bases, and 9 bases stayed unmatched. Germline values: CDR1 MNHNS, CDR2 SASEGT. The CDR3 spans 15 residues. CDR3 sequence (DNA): TGTGCCAGCAGTGAAGTTGTAAGGGGGCGCGGTGGCTACACCTTC. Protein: CASSEVVRGRGGYTF.

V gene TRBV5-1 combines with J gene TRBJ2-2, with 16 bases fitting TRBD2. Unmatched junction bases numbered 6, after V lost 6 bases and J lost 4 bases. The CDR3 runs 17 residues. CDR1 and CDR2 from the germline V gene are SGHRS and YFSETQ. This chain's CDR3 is CASKGLAGGPSTGELFF. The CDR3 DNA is TGCGCCAGCAAGGGACTAGCGGGAGGGCCCTCCACCGGGGAGCTGTTTTTT.

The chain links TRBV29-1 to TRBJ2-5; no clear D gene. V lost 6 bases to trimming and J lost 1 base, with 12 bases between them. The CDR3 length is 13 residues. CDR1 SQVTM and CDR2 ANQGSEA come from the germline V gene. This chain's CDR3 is CSVRSLFQETQYF. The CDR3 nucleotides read TGCAGCGTGCGCAGCCTTTTCCAAGAGACCCAGTACTTC.

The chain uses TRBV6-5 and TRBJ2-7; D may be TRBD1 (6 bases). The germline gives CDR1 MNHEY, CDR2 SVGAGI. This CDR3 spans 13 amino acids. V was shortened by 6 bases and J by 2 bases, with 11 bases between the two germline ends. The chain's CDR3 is CASRVTGTYEQYF. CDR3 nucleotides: TGTGCCAGCAGAGTCACAGGGACCTACGAGCAGTACTTC.

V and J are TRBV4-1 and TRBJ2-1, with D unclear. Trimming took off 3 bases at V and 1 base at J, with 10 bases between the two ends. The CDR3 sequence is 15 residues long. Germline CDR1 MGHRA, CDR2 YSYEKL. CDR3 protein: CASSQGDKSYNEQFF. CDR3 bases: TGCGCCAGCAGCCAGGGTGACAAGTCCTACAATGAGCAGTTCTTC.

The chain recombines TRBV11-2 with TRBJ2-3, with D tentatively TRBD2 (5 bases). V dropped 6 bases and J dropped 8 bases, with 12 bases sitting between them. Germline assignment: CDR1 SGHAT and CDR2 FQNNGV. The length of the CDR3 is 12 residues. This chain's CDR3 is CASRLTAGTQYF. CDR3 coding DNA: TGTGCCAGCAGACTAACGGCGGGTACGCAGTATTTT.

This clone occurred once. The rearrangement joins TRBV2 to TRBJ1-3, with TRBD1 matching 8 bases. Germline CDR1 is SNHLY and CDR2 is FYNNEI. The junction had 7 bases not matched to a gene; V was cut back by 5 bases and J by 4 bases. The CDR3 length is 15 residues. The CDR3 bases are TGTGCCAGCAGTTACCAGGACAGGGAGGGAAACACCATATATTTT. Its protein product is CASSYQDREGNTIYF.

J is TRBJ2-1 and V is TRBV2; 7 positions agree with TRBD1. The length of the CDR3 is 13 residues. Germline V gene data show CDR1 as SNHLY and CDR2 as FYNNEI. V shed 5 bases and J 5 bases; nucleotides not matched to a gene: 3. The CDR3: CASSLTGDNEQFF. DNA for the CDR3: TGTGCCAGCAGTCTTACAGGGGACAATGAGCAGTTCTTC.